Each of the 17 T cell receptor beta chains below was sequenced from the same sample in a study of blood T cell repertoires in COVID-19 (dated by TCRdb to the early 2020s). Receptor libraries were prepared by the immunoSEQ multiplex PCR assay. Not all clones reach the TCRdb copy of this immuneACCESS table, which keeps in-frame sequences only. Checked studies attribute under half of the gap to unresolved V genes and leave the rest unexplained. In all, the sample holds approximately 350,000 clones, and 86% of those were seen once. The top ten constitute roughly 7.1% of the sample. Input material: peripheral blood. All receptors come from a woman in her fifties or sixties with COVID-19, enrolled during active disease.

The CDR3 DNA sequence: TGTGCCAGTAGTATAGTGGCGAGGGACAGGGGACGCGACGAGCAGTACTTC. Translated, it gives CASSIVARDRGRDEQYF. V and J are TRBV19 and TRBJ2-7; 10 nucleotides match TRBD1. Germline V gene lookup returns CDR1 LNHDA and CDR2 SQIVND (reference sequence). V lost 1 base, J lost 5 bases, and 11 bases stayed unmatched. This CDR3 contains 17 residues.

This rearrangement joins TRBV7-2 to TRBJ2-1, with D hard to call. The germline gives CDR1 SGHTA, CDR2 FQGNSA. V lost 5 bases and J lost 6, with 17 bases in between. This CDR3 spans 15 amino acids. The CDR3 sequence is CASSPRRGERNEQFF. The DNA for the CDR3 is TGTGCCAGCAGCCCAAGAAGAGGAGAGCGCAATGAGCAGTTCTTC. Drawing the rest from reference TRBV7-2 and TRBJ2-1, the complete variable domain is GAGVSQSPSNKVTEKGKDVELRCDPISGHTALYWYRQSLGQGLEFLIYFQGNSAPDKSGLPSDRFSAERTGGSVSTLTIQRTQQEDSAVYLCASSPRRGERNEQFFGPGTRLTVL.

This clone was detected only once. V usage is TRBV9 and J usage is TRBJ1-4, with D maybe TRBD1 (6 bases). This CDR3 contains 16 residues. With 0 bases removed from V and 7 bases from J, the gap between germline ends came to 16 bases. Germline CDR1 reads SGDLS; CDR2 reads YYNGEE. DNA for the CDR3: TGTGCCAGCAGCGTAGCCCCGACAGGACGGGGTGAAAAACTGTTTTTT. Translating gives CASSVAPTGRGEKLFF. Based on the CDR3 plus reference TRBV9 and TRBJ1-4, the full variable domain is DSGVTQTPKHLITATGQRVTLRCSPRSGDLSVYWYQQSLDQGLQFLIQYYNGEERAKGNILERFSAQQFPDLHSELNLSSLELGDSALYFCASSVAPTGRGEKLFFGSGTQLSVL.

The gene calls are TRBV7-9 and TRBJ2-7, with D perhaps matching TRBD1 (5 bases). Germline V gives CDR1 SEHNR, CDR2 FQNEAQ (reference sequence). The CDR3 runs to 14 residues. V was trimmed by 1 base and J by 5 bases, leaving 12 bases between them. This CDR3 is CASSLVEGVNEQYF. The CDR3 nucleotides read TGTGCCAGCAGCTTAGTCGAAGGGGTCAACGAGCAGTACTTC.

V gene TRBV11-2 combines with J gene TRBJ2-5, with D possibly TRBD1 on 5 matching bases. From germline, CDR1 is SGHAT and CDR2 FQNNGV. V was clipped by 3 bases and J by 5 bases, with 25 bases between them. The CDR3 has 18 amino acids. The CDR3 loop reads CASSFRPLTQLKGETQYF. CDR3 coding DNA: TGTGCCAGCAGCTTTCGGCCCCTAACACAACTCAAGGGGGAGACCCAGTACTTC.

The V and J genes are TRBV3-1 (or the pseudogene TRBV3-2) and TRBJ1-2; 8 bases are shared with TRBD1. V lost 0 bases and J lost 6; bases outside the gene matches: 6. Germline CDR1 and CDR2: LGHDT and YNNKEL (reference sequence). The CDR3 sequence is 15 residues long. CDR3 protein: CASSQERDRGDGYTF. As DNA, the CDR3 is TGTGCCAGCAGCCAAGAACGAGACAGGGGAGATGGCTACACCTTC.

V and J are TRBV5-8 and TRBJ1-2, with 7 bases that match TRBD1. Germline V lookup: CDR1 SGHTS, CDR2 YDEGEE. Losses at the gene ends were 1 base for V and 5 bases for J; bases not matched to a gene: 17. CDR3 length: 18 residues. Written as DNA, the CDR3 is TGTGCCAGCAGCTTGCGAGGGGGCGGACCGAGCACCCTATATGGCTACACCTTC. Translating it yields CASSLRGGGPSTLYGYTF.

The rearrangement joins TRBV5-1 to TRBJ1-1; D is unresolved. This CDR3 contains 13 residues. Trimming stripped 0 bases from V and 7 bases from J, with 10 bases between. From germline, CDR1 is SGHRS and CDR2 YFSETQ. The CDR3 spells CASSLGQRVEAFF. Written as DNA, the CDR3 is TGCGCCAGCAGCTTGGGGCAGCGAGTTGAAGCTTTCTTT.

V usage is TRBV11-2 and J usage is TRBJ2-2; TRBD1 might be the D (5 bases). V lost 5 bases and J 7 bases, leaving 11 bases between the germline ends. The CDR3 is made up of 13 amino acids. The germline V gene encodes CDR1 SGHAT and CDR2 FQNNGV. CDR3 nucleotide sequence: TGTGCCAGCAGCCCAGACAGAAGCGGGGAGCTGTTTTTT. It encodes CASSPDRSGELFF.

This chain uses TRBV11-1 with TRBJ1-1; D is possibly TRBD1 (6 bases). V was clipped by 4 bases and J by 0 bases, with 9 bases between them. This CDR3 is built from 14 residues. Germline assignment: CDR1 SGHAT and CDR2 FQDESV (reference sequence). The CDR3: CASSSDRMNTEAFF. The CDR3 DNA reads TGTGCCAGCAGCTCCGACAGGATGAACACTGAAGCTTTCTTT.

The chain uses TRBV10-2 and TRBJ2-1, with 9 bases aligning to TRBD2. Germline V CDR1 and CDR2: WSHSY, SAAADI. This CDR3 is built from 15 residues. The V gene end was trimmed by 6 bases and the J gene end by 10 bases; junction bases not matched to a gene: 13. This CDR3 is CASRGLAGTIREQFF. The DNA for the CDR3 is TGCGCCAGCAGGGGCCTAGCGGGGACCATAAGAGAGCAGTTCTTC.

The chain joins TRBV3-1 (or the pseudogene TRBV3-2) to TRBJ1-1; D is perhaps TRBD1 (5 bases). V shed 4 bases and J shed 0 bases, with 21 bases lying between them. This CDR3 comprises 18 residues. Germline CDR1 reads LGHDT; CDR2 reads YNNKEL (reference sequence). The CDR3 region has the DNA TGTGCCAGCAGCCCCCCCTTCCCGGGGGTCCTCATGAACACTGAAGCTTTCTTT. This gives the protein CASSPPFPGVLMNTEAFF.

The V call is TRBV5-1, the J call TRBJ1-6, with unresolved D. V was cut by 1 base and J by 7 bases, with 9 bases left in between. The germline CDR1 and CDR2 sequences are SGHRS and YFSETQ. This CDR3 has 14 residues. Here the CDR3 reads CASSLPGYNSPLHF. For the CDR3, the DNA is TGCGCCAGCAGCTTGCCGGGATACAATTCACCCCTCCACTTT.

This clone was recorded a few times. The genes are TRBV12-3 or TRBV12-4 and TRBJ1-1, with a weak D call TRBD1 (6 bases). Trimming stripped 2 bases from V and 5 bases from J, with 9 bases between. The CDR3 is 13 amino acids. The CDR3 sequence: CASSLTGQTEAFF. The CDR3 coding sequence is TGTGCCAGCAGTTTAACAGGGCAGACTGAAGCTTTCTTT.

The chain employs TRBV5-4 and TRBJ2-1, with 10 bases fitting TRBD2. Germline values: CDR1 SGHNT, CDR2 YYREEE (reference sequence). This CDR3 is built from 15 residues. Trimming cost V 3 bases and J 10 bases; bases outside gene matches: 10. The CDR3 region is CASSYTSGVGSEQFF. The DNA for the CDR3 is TGTGCCAGCAGCTACACTAGCGGGGTGGGCAGCGAGCAGTTCTTC. Complete variable domain (other parts from reference TRBV5-4 and TRBJ2-1): ETGVTQSPTHLIKTRGQQVTLRCSSQSGHNTVSWYQQALGQGPQFIFQYYREEENGRGNFPPRFSGLQFPNYSSELNVNALELDDSALYLCASSYTSGVGSEQFFGPGTRLTVL.

V and J are TRBV11-3 and TRBJ2-7; D may be TRBD1 (6 bases). Looked up from germline, CDR1 is SGHNT and CDR2 is YENEEA. This CDR3 is built from 16 residues. V dropped 5 bases and J dropped 7 bases, with 24 bases sitting between them. The CDR3 DNA follows: TGTGCCAGCAGCCAGGGGTTCCCGGGACCCAAAGGGGAGCAGTACTTC. This translates into CASSQGFPGPKGEQYF.

V gene TRBV27 combines with J gene TRBJ2-7; possibly TRBD1 for D (6 bases). CDR1 and CDR2 from the germline V gene are MNHEY and SMNVEV (reference sequence). The CDR3 runs 13 residues. V was trimmed by 7 bases and J by 1 base, leaving 11 bases between them. The CDR3 loop is CASKAGASYEQYF. CDR3 in DNA: TGTGCCAGCAAGGCAGGGGCGTCCTACGAGCAGTACTTC.